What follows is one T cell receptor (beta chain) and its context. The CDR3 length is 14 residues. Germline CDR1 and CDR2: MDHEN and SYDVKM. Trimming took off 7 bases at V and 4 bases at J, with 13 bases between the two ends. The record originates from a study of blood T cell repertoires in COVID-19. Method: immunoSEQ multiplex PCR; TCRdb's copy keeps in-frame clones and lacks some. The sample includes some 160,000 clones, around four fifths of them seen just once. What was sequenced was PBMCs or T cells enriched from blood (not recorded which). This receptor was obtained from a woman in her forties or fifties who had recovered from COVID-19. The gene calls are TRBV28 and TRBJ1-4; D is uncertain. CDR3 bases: TGTGCCAGCAACTTAAGAAGTTTTAATGAAAAACTGTTTTTT. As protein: CASNLRSFNEKLFF.